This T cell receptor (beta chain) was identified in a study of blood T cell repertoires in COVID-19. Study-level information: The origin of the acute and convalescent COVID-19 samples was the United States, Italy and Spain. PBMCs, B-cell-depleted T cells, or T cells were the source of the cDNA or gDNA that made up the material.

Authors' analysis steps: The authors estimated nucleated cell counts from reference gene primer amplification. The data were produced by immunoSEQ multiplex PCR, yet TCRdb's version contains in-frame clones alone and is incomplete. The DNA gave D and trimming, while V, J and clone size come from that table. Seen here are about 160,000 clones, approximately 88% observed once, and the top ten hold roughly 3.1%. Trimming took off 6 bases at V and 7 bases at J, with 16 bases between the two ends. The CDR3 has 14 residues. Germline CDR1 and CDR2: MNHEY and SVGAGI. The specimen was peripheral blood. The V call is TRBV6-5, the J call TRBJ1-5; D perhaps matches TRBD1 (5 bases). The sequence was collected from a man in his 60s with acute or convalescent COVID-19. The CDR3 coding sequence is TGTGCCAGCAGCCCGACAGACTTGGGCCAGCCCCAGCATTTT. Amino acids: CASSPTDLGQPQHF.